This T cell receptor (beta chain) appears in the sequencing data of a study of cytomegalovirus exposure and HLA in healthy donors. This clone was detected a few times. The CDR3 is made up of 11 amino acids. V was clipped by 6 bases and J by 8 bases, with 11 bases between them. The germline gives CDR1 MNHNS, CDR2 SASEGT. Primers included in the PCR were 60 Vbeta and 13 Jbeta primers. Profiling relied on immunoSEQ multiplex PCR, and the TCRdb table lists in-frame clones only, not all of them. The repertoire holds approximately 120,000 clones, with roughly 78% as singletons. The sequence derives from a young man in good health and CMV-seropositive. Material for sequencing was PBMCs. V is TRBV6-1 and J is TRBJ2-7, with D perhaps matching TRBD1 (6 bases). The CDR3 loop reads CASRQGTQQYF. CDR3 sequence (DNA): TGTGCCAGCAGACAGGGAACACAGCAGTACTTC.